Detailed here is one T cell receptor beta chain. The protocol was immunoSEQ multiplex PCR, while the TCRdb copy is restricted to in-frame clones and leaves out a portion. The table shows roughly 150,000 clones, with more than 75% occurring only once. This entry belongs to a study of blood T cell repertoires in COVID-19. Overall study context: Sites across the United States, Italy and Spain contributed samples from acute and convalescent COVID-19.

This CDR3 contains 13 residues. Trimming removed 5 bases at V and 7 bases at J, with 12 bases between. This chain joins TRBV12-3 or TRBV12-4 and TRBJ1-5; D may be TRBD1 (5 bases). This sequence originates from a man older than 75 with acute or convalescent COVID-19. Sequenced input: peripheral blood. As DNA, the CDR3 is TGTGCCAGCAGTGGGACTGAGGGACAGCCCCAGCATTTT. Amino acids: CASSGTEGQPQHF.